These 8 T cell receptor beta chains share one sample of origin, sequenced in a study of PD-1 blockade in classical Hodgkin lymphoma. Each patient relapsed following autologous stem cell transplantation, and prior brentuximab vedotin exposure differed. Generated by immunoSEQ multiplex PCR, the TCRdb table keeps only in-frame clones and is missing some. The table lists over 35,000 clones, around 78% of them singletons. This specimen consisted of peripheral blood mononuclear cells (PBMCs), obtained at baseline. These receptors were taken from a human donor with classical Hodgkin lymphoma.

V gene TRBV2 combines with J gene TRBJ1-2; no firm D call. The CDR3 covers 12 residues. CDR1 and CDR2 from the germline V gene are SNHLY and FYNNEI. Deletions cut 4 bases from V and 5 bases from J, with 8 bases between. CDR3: CASSGTRYGYTF. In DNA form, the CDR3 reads TGTGCCAGCAGTGGGACCCGTTATGGCTACACCTTC.

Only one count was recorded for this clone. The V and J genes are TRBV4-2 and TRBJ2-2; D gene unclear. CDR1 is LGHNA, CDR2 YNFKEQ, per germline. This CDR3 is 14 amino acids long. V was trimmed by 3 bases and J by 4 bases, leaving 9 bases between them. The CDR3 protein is CASSQRPGTGELFF. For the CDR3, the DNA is TGTGCCAGCAGCCAGCGGCCGGGCACCGGGGAGCTGTTTTTT.

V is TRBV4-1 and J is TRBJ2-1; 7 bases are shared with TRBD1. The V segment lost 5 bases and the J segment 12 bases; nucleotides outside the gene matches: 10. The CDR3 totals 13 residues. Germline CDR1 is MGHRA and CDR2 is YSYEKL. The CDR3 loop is CASSYSGGGLQFF. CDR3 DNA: TGCGCCAGCAGCTACTCAGGGGGTGGGTTGCAGTTCTTC.

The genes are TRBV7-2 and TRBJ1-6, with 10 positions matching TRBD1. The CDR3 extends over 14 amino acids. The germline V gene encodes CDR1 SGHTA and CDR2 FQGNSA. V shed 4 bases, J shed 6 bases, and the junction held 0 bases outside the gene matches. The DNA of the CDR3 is TGTGCCAGCAGCTGGGACAGGGGTAATTCACCCCTCCACTTT. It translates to CASSWDRGNSPLHF.

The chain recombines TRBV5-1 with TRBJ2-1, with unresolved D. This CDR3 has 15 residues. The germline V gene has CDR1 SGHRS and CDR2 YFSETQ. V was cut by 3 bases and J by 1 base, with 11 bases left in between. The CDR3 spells CASSSDAKSYNEQFF. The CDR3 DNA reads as TGCGCCAGCAGCTCCGACGCTAAGTCCTACAATGAGCAGTTCTTC.

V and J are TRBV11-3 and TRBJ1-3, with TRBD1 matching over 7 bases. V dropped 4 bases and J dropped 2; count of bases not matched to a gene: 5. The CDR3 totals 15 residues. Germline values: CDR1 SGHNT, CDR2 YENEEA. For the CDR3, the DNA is TGTGCCAGCAGCTCTCGACAGGGCCCTGGAAACACCATATATTTT. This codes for CASSSRQGPGNTIYF.

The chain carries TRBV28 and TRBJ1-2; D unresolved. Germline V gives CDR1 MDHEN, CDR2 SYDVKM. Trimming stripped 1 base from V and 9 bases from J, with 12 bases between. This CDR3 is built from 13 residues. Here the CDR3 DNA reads TGTGCCAGCAGTTTATTCCCCGGTGCGAGCTACACCTTC. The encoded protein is CASSLFPGASYTF.

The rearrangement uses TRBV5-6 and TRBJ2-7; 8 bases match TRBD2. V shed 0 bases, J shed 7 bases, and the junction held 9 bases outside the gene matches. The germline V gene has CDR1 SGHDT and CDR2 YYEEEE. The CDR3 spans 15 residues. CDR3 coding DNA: TGTGCCAGCAGCTTGGGTGGGACTAGTGATGGGGAGCAGTACTTC. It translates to CASSLGGTSDGEQYF.